The 9 T cell receptor beta chains below were found in one sample sequenced in a study of read filtering for tumor transcriptome and immune sequencing. This library used roughly 400 ng RNA and molecular barcoded adaptors spanning alpha/delta and beta/gamma chains. TCRdb ran MiXCR on the reads and lists one entry per CDR3 protein. Here the sample spans roughly 93,000 distinct CDR3 sequences, about 22% being singletons. The sample was a population of CD138-negative cells sorted from bone marrow. The receptors were sampled from a donor aged 40 or over with multiple myeloma.

This clonotype has a count of ten or more. The chain links TRBV6-5 to TRBJ2-1, with D perhaps matching TRBD2 (5 bases). Deletions cut 6 bases from V and 6 bases from J, with 9 bases between. The CDR3 covers 12 residues. Germline CDR1 MNHEY, CDR2 SVGAGI. This CDR3 reads CASRNRGNEQFF. The CDR3 nucleotides are TGTGCCAGCAGGAACCGGGGCAATGAGCAGTTCTTC.

This clonotype was picked up many times. The rearrangement links TRBV5-1 to TRBJ2-3; no definite D call. The germline V gene encodes CDR1 SGHRS and CDR2 YFSETQ. Deletions cut 7 bases from V and 2 bases from J, with 5 bases between. This CDR3 region has 11 residues. The CDR3 reads CASGDTDTQYF. DNA of the CDR3: TGCGCCAGCGGGGACACAGATACGCAGTATTTT.

This clonotype showed up many times. The chain links TRBV18 to TRBJ2-7; D is perhaps TRBD1 (6 bases). This CDR3 contains 14 residues. Germline CDR1 and CDR2: KGHSH and LQKENI. Between the trimmed V and J ends, which lost 2 bases and 2 bases, there was a span of 10 bases. The CDR3 nucleotides read TGTGCCAGCTCACCAGAGACAGGCGCCTACGAGCAGTACTTC. It codes for CASSPETGAYEQYF. Complete variable domain (other parts from reference TRBV18 and TRBJ2-7): NAGVMQNPRHLVRRRGQEARLRCSPMKGHSHVYWYRQLPEEGLKFMVYLQKENIIDESGMPKERFSAEFPKEGPSILRIQQVVRGDSAAYFCASSPETGAYEQYFGPGTRLTVT.

The table lists this clonotype with many counts. V usage is TRBV7-9 and J usage is TRBJ2-1; no reliable D call. CDR1 is SEHNR, CDR2 FQNEAQ, per germline (reference sequence). V shed 1 base and J shed 9 bases, with 13 bases lying between them. The CDR3 sequence is 14 residues long. The CDR3 protein is CASSLEVGFREQFF. In DNA form, the CDR3 reads TGTGCCAGCAGCTTAGAGGTAGGGTTCCGTGAGCAGTTCTTC.

Notes on this clonotype: Just one base apart from a much larger clone, this may be a read error. The genes are TRBV11-1 and TRBJ2-7, with D maybe TRBD1 (6 bases). Germline values: CDR1 SGHAT, CDR2 FQDESV (reference sequence). The CDR3 runs 13 residues. CDR3 protein: CASSSGQLYEQCF. CDR3 bases: TGTGCCAGCAGCTCTGGACAGCTCTACGAGCAGTGCTTC.

A word on this clonotype: The conserved closing phenylalanine or tryptophan is absent in this CDR3, likely reflecting a read error. CDR3 in DNA: TGTGCCAGCAGCCGCGCGGCGCACTATGGCTACACCCTC. This translates into CASSRAAHYGYTL. This chain uses TRBV3-1 with TRBJ1-2; no reliable D call. Trimming shortened V by 4 bases and J by 3 bases, and 9 bases separated the two germline ends. The CDR3 length is 13 residues. Germline-derived CDR1 and CDR2 are LGHDT and YNNKEL (reference sequence).

The table lists this clonotype with a count of one. This may stem from a read error, because a much larger clone lies one nucleotide away. The CDR3 sequence is CSVGEGEPDTQYF. CDR3 coding DNA: TGCAGCGTTGGGGAGGGGGAGCCAGATACGCAGTATTTT. The genes are TRBV29-1 and TRBJ2-3, with D maybe TRBD2 (7 bases). The CDR3 totals 13 residues. Between the trimmed V and J ends, which lost 4 bases and 4 bases, there was a span of 12 bases. CDR1 and CDR2 (germline): SQVTM, ANQGSEA.

This clonotype was seen ten or more times. The gene calls are TRBV29-1 and TRBJ2-3; the match to TRBD1 covers 10 bases. J lost 4 bases, V lost 0 bases, and 4 bases had no gene match. Germline values: CDR1 SQVTM, CDR2 ANQGSEA. This CDR3 comprises 15 residues. The CDR3 loop is CSVEDLDRGADTQYF. The CDR3 coding sequence is TGCAGCGTTGAAGATCTGGACAGGGGGGCAGATACGCAGTATTTT.

This clonotype was detected ten times or more. The V call is TRBV7-3, the J call TRBJ2-3, with D maybe TRBD1 (5 bases). The germline CDR1 and CDR2 sequences are SGHTA and FQGTGA. Trimming left V 1 base short and J 3 bases short, with 11 bases between. CDR3 size: 15 residues. CDR3 DNA: TGTGCCAGCAGCTTAAGTTCCAGGGAAACAGATACGCAGTATTTT. Translation: CASSLSSRETDTQYF.